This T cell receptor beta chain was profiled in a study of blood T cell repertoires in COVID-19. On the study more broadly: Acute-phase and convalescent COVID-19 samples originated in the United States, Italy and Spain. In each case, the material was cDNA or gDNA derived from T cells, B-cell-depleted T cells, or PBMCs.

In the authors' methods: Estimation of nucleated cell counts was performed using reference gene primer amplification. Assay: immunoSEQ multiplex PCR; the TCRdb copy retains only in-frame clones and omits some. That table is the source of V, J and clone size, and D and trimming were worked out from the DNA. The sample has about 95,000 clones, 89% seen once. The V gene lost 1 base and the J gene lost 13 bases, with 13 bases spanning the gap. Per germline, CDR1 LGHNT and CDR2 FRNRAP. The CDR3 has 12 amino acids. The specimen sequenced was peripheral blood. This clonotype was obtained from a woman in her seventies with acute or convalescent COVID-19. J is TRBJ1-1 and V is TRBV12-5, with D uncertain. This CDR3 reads CASGLGVGPSFF. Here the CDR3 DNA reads TGTGCTAGTGGTTTGGGTGTGGGCCCCAGTTTCTTT.